Listed below are T cell receptor beta chains from one sample, sequenced in a study of T cells in Graves' hyperthyroidism and ophthalmopathy. TCRdb re-analysed the multiplex PCR reads in MiXCR, keeping a single row per CDR3 protein. Here the sample spans more than 450,000 distinct CDR3 sequences, about 15% being singletons. The material sequenced was blood. The receptor source for this set is a middle-aged woman with Graves' hyperthyroidism. Each CDR3 is given with its conserved first and last residue. Fields, in order: CDR3 length, V gene, D gene, J gene, clone size, CDR3 protein, CDR3 DNA. The D gene is left open where the match is weak. Size tells how often a clone was seen (once, few, many) or the class of an expanded clone, and some rows leave it out.

cdr3_length: 14
v_call: TRBV30
d_call: TRBD2
j_call: TRBJ2-1
clone_size: few
cdr3_aa: CAWSRPGGLNEQFF
cdr3_nt: TGTGCCTGGAGTCGCCCGGGAGGTTTGAATGAGCAGTTCTTC

cdr3_length: 15
v_call: TRBV11-3
d_call: TRBD2
j_call: TRBJ2-7
clone_size: NA
cdr3_aa: CASSQRSSGRGEQYF
cdr3_nt: TGTGCCAGCAGCCAGCGTTCTAGCGGGAGGGGGGAGCAGTACTTC

cdr3_length: 14
v_call: TRBV5-4
d_call: TRBD1
j_call: TRBJ1-2
clone_size: NA
cdr3_aa: CASSYIQGDDGYTF
cdr3_nt: TGTGCCAGCAGCTATATACAGGGGGATGATGGCTACACCTTC

cdr3_length: 15
v_call: TRBV9
d_call: NA
j_call: TRBJ2-2
clone_size: NA
cdr3_aa: CASSVEPGSLGELFF
cdr3_nt: TGTGCCAGCAGCGTAGAACCCGGGAGTTTAGGGGAGCTGTTTTTT

cdr3_length: 15
v_call: TRBV9
d_call: NA
j_call: TRBJ2-1
clone_size: NA
cdr3_aa: CASSVAGALGSEQFF
cdr3_nt: TGTGCCAGCAGCGTAGCGGGAGCGCTCGGGAGTGAGCAGTTCTTC

cdr3_length: 15
v_call: TRBV28
d_call: NA
j_call: TRBJ2-6
clone_size: NA
cdr3_aa: CASSLSISGANVPTF
cdr3_nt: TGTGCCAGCAGTTTATCCATATCTGGGGCCAACGTCCCGACTTTC

cdr3_length: 14
v_call: TRBV4-1
d_call: NA
j_call: TRBJ2-7
clone_size: many
cdr3_aa: CASSHGSAAGEQYF
cdr3_nt: TGCGCCAGCAGCCATGGGTCCGCGGCGGGGGAGCAGTACTTC

cdr3_length: 15
v_call: TRBV7-9
d_call: TRBD2
j_call: TRBJ2-5
clone_size: many
cdr3_aa: CASSLMLAGYETQYF
cdr3_nt: TGTGCCAGCAGCTTAATGCTAGCGGGCTACGAGACCCAGTACTTC

cdr3_length: 16
v_call: TRBV11-2
d_call: TRBD2
j_call: TRBJ2-7
clone_size: many
cdr3_aa: CASSLLIAGESYEQYF
cdr3_nt: TGTGCCAGCAGCTTATTAATAGCGGGAGAATCCTACGAGCAGTACTTC

cdr3_length: 14
v_call: TRBV18
d_call: NA
j_call: TRBJ2-7
clone_size: many
cdr3_aa: CASSPNRQFYEQYF
cdr3_nt: TGTGCCAGCTCCCCCAATAGACAATTCTACGAGCAGTACTTC

cdr3_length: 15
v_call: TRBV6-2/TRBV6-3
d_call: TRBD2
j_call: TRBJ2-7
clone_size: many
cdr3_aa: CASSYSAGAVREQYF
cdr3_nt: TGTGCCAGCAGTTACTCAGCGGGAGCGGTCCGCGAGCAGTACTTC

cdr3_length: 13
v_call: TRBV29-1
d_call: TRBD2
j_call: TRBJ2-1
clone_size: NA
cdr3_aa: CSVWLAVYNEQFF
cdr3_nt: TGCAGCGTGTGGCTAGCGGTTTACAATGAGCAGTTCTTC

cdr3_length: 18
v_call: TRBV7-3
d_call: TRBD2
j_call: TRBJ2-3
clone_size: many
cdr3_aa: CASSLTGASGRASDTQYF
cdr3_nt: TGTGCCAGCAGCTTAACCGGGGCTAGCGGGAGGGCCTCGGATACGCAGTATTTT

cdr3_length: 16
v_call: TRBV4-2
d_call: TRBD2
j_call: TRBJ2-1
clone_size: NA
cdr3_aa: CASSQEGLAGVDEQFF
cdr3_nt: TGTGCCAGCAGCCAAGAAGGACTAGCGGGAGTGGACGAGCAGTTCTTC

cdr3_length: 16
v_call: TRBV3-1
d_call: TRBD1
j_call: TRBJ1-1
clone_size: few
cdr3_aa: CASSQETGVLNTEAFF
cdr3_nt: TGTGCCAGCAGCCAAGAGACAGGGGTATTGAACACTGAAGCTTTCTTT

cdr3_length: 15
v_call: TRBV3-1
d_call: NA
j_call: TRBJ2-7
clone_size: many
cdr3_aa: CASSQDSHWSYEQYF
cdr3_nt: TGTGCCAGCAGCCAAGATTCCCACTGGTCCTACGAGCAGTACTTC

cdr3_length: 15
v_call: TRBV12-3/TRBV12-4
d_call: NA
j_call: TRBJ1-1
clone_size: many
cdr3_aa: CASNFGAGVFTEAFF
cdr3_nt: TGTGCCAGCAATTTCGGGGCAGGGGTCTTTACTGAAGCTTTCTTT

cdr3_length: 19
v_call: TRBV7-9
d_call: NA
j_call: TRBJ2-3
clone_size: many
cdr3_aa: CASLRGEAATKTFTDTQYF
cdr3_nt: TGTGCCAGCCTCCGTGGGGAGGCAGCGACAAAAACCTTCACAGATACGCAGTATTTT

cdr3_length: 16
v_call: TRBV3-1
d_call: NA
j_call: TRBJ1-1
clone_size: few
cdr3_aa: CASSQDRTGQNTEAFF
cdr3_nt: TGTGCCAGCAGCCAAGATAGGACGGGACAAAACACTGAAGCTTTCTTT

cdr3_length: 15
v_call: TRBV3-1
d_call: NA
j_call: TRBJ2-5
clone_size: NA
cdr3_aa: CASSQGGGAKETQYF
cdr3_nt: TGTGCCAGCAGCCAAGGCGGAGGGGCGAAAGAGACCCAGTACTTC

cdr3_length: 14
v_call: TRBV20-1
d_call: NA
j_call: TRBJ2-1
clone_size: many
cdr3_aa: CSARFDRGYNEQFF
cdr3_nt: TGCAGTGCTAGGTTTGATCGGGGATACAATGAGCAGTTCTTC

cdr3_length: 16
v_call: TRBV6-1
d_call: NA
j_call: TRBJ1-6
clone_size: NA
cdr3_aa: CASSESALKSNSPLHF
cdr3_nt: TGTGCCAGCAGTGAATCGGCGCTAAAATCTAATTCACCCCTCCACTTT

cdr3_length: 16
v_call: TRBV7-3
d_call: NA
j_call: TRBJ1-1
clone_size: NA
cdr3_aa: CASSLVGGLENTEAFF
cdr3_nt: TGTGCCAGCAGCTTAGTGGGGGGGCTCGAGAACACTGAAGCTTTCTTT

cdr3_length: 15
v_call: TRBV19
d_call: TRBD1
j_call: TRBJ2-2
clone_size: NA
cdr3_aa: CASTQSGTGVGELFF
cdr3_nt: TGTGCCAGTACCCAATCCGGGACAGGAGTCGGGGAGCTGTTTTTT

cdr3_length: 15
v_call: TRBV5-8
d_call: TRBD2
j_call: TRBJ2-5
clone_size: few
cdr3_aa: CASSSGVAGLETQYF
cdr3_nt: TGTGCCAGCAGCTCTGGGGTAGCGGGACTAGAGACCCAGTACTTC

cdr3_length: 14
v_call: TRBV3-1
d_call: NA
j_call: TRBJ2-7
clone_size: many
cdr3_aa: CASSPLGRSYEQYF
cdr3_nt: TGTGCCAGCAGCCCCCTCGGACGGAGCTACGAGCAGTACTTC

cdr3_length: 14
v_call: TRBV30
d_call: NA
j_call: TRBJ1-6
clone_size: NA
cdr3_aa: CAWSVKGLGSPLHF
cdr3_nt: TGTGCCTGGAGTGTAAAGGGACTCGGTTCACCCCTCCACTTT

cdr3_length: 12
v_call: TRBV2
d_call: NA
j_call: TRBJ2-3
clone_size: many
cdr3_aa: CASSDSGTKQYF
cdr3_nt: TGTGCCAGCAGTGACTCCGGGACGAAGCAGTATTTT

cdr3_length: 14
v_call: TRBV28
d_call: NA
j_call: TRBJ1-4
clone_size: many
cdr3_aa: CASSSGQLNEKLFF
cdr3_nt: TGTGCCAGCAGTTCCGGACAACTTAATGAAAAACTGTTTTTT

cdr3_length: 11
v_call: TRBV20-1
d_call: NA
j_call: TRBJ1-1
clone_size: many
cdr3_aa: CSARGGTEAFF
cdr3_nt: TGCAGTGCTAGGGGTGGAACTGAAGCTTTCTTT

cdr3_length: 16
v_call: TRBV12-3/TRBV12-4
d_call: TRBD2
j_call: TRBJ2-1
clone_size: many
cdr3_aa: CASSPGLAGVYNEQFF
cdr3_nt: TGTGCCAGCAGTCCGGGACTAGCGGGGGTGTACAATGAGCAGTTCTTC

cdr3_length: 15
v_call: TRBV27
d_call: NA
j_call: TRBJ1-1
clone_size: many
cdr3_aa: CASSLSGQGPTEAFF
cdr3_nt: TGTGCCAGCAGTTTATCGGGTCAGGGTCCGACTGAAGCTTTCTTT

cdr3_length: 15
v_call: TRBV9
d_call: TRBD2
j_call: TRBJ2-7
clone_size: NA
cdr3_aa: CASSVGAGGIYEQYF
cdr3_nt: TGTGCCAGCAGCGTAGGTGCGGGAGGCATCTACGAGCAGTACTTC

cdr3_length: 15
v_call: TRBV9
d_call: TRBD2
j_call: TRBJ2-5
clone_size: many
cdr3_aa: CASSSGLAMGETQYF
cdr3_nt: TGTGCCAGCAGCTCGGGACTAGCTATGGGGGAGACCCAGTACTTC

cdr3_length: 16
v_call: TRBV6-1
d_call: TRBD2
j_call: TRBJ2-1
clone_size: many
cdr3_aa: CASSYSPSGTYNEQFF
cdr3_nt: TGTGCCAGCAGTTATTCTCCAAGCGGGACTTACAATGAGCAGTTCTTC

cdr3_length: 14
v_call: TRBV11-2
d_call: NA
j_call: TRBJ1-4
clone_size: few
cdr3_aa: CASSFEPGSEKLFF
cdr3_nt: TGTGCCAGCAGCTTCGAGCCCGGGTCTGAAAAACTGTTTTTT

cdr3_length: 13
v_call: TRBV2
d_call: NA
j_call: TRBJ1-2
clone_size: NA
cdr3_aa: CARTGALNYGYAF
cdr3_nt: TGTGCCAGGACAGGAGCACTTAACTATGGCTACGCCTTC

cdr3_length: 16
v_call: TRBV11-2
d_call: NA
j_call: TRBJ2-3
clone_size: many
cdr3_aa: CASSPVSVMSTDTQYF
cdr3_nt: TGTGCCAGCAGCCCTGTCTCGGTGATGAGCACAGATACGCAGTATTTT

cdr3_length: 15
v_call: TRBV3-1
d_call: NA
j_call: TRBJ1-3
clone_size: many
cdr3_aa: CASSPGAVLGNTIYF
cdr3_nt: TGTGCCAGCAGCCCAGGGGCAGTGCTTGGAAACACCATATATTTT

cdr3_length: 13
v_call: TRBV20-1
d_call: NA
j_call: TRBJ1-6
clone_size: NA
cdr3_aa: CSLTEEYNSPLHF
cdr3_nt: TGCAGTTTGACAGAAGAATATAATTCACCCCTCCACTTT

cdr3_length: 11
v_call: TRBV28
d_call: NA
j_call: TRBJ2-7
clone_size: many
cdr3_aa: CASSFSVEQYF
cdr3_nt: TGTGCCAGCAGTTTTTCGGTTGAGCAGTACTTC

cdr3_length: 15
v_call: TRBV9
d_call: NA
j_call: TRBJ2-2
clone_size: NA
cdr3_aa: CASSVGGSVTGELFF
cdr3_nt: TGTGCCAGCAGCGTAGGTGGTAGCGTCACCGGGGAGCTGTTTTTT

cdr3_length: 17
v_call: TRBV2
d_call: NA
j_call: TRBJ1-4
clone_size: NA
cdr3_aa: CASSEAPLFVTNEKLFF
cdr3_nt: TGTGCCAGCAGTGAAGCCCCGCTCTTTGTAACTAATGAAAAACTGTTTTTT

cdr3_length: 13
v_call: TRBV2
d_call: NA
j_call: TRBJ2-7
clone_size: many
cdr3_aa: CASGQGGPYEQYF
cdr3_nt: TGTGCCAGCGGTCAGGGGGGACCCTACGAGCAGTACTTC

cdr3_length: 15
v_call: TRBV7-9
d_call: TRBD2
j_call: TRBJ2-2
clone_size: many
cdr3_aa: CASSRSSGNTGELFF
cdr3_nt: TGTGCCAGCAGCCGTTCTAGCGGGAACACCGGGGAGCTGTTTTTT

cdr3_length: 13
v_call: TRBV20-1
d_call: NA
j_call: TRBJ2-1
clone_size: NA
cdr3_aa: CSARGFWLNEQFF
cdr3_nt: TGCAGTGCTAGGGGGTTTTGGTTGAATGAGCAGTTCTTC

cdr3_length: 16
v_call: TRBV11-3
d_call: NA
j_call: TRBJ2-1
clone_size: NA
cdr3_aa: CASSLDTGHSYNEQFF
cdr3_nt: TGTGCCAGCAGCTTAGATACGGGGCACTCCTACAATGAGCAGTTCTTC

cdr3_length: 15
v_call: TRBV7-8
d_call: NA
j_call: TRBJ2-7
clone_size: many
cdr3_aa: CASSPRWEAGAEQYF
cdr3_nt: TGTGCCAGCAGCCCTCGGTGGGAGGCCGGGGCCGAGCAGTACTTC

cdr3_length: 16
v_call: TRBV7-3
d_call: TRBD2
j_call: TRBJ2-5
clone_size: few
cdr3_aa: CASSPFGGGAEETQYF
cdr3_nt: TGTGCCAGCAGCCCATTCGGCGGGGGGGCCGAAGAGACCCAGTACTTC

cdr3_length: 13
v_call: TRBV15
d_call: NA
j_call: TRBJ1-2
clone_size: few
cdr3_aa: CATSRGMGSGYTF
cdr3_nt: TGTGCCACCAGCAGAGGAATGGGGTCTGGCTACACCTTC

cdr3_length: 13
v_call: TRBV28
d_call: NA
j_call: TRBJ2-7
clone_size: NA
cdr3_aa: CASGPGASYEQYF
cdr3_nt: TGTGCCAGCGGTCCCGGGGCCTCCTACGAGCAGTACTTC

cdr3_length: 14
v_call: TRBV3-1
d_call: NA
j_call: TRBJ1-5
clone_size: NA
cdr3_aa: CASSHKQGRQPQHF
cdr3_nt: TGTGCCAGCAGCCATAAACAGGGCCGGCAGCCCCAGCATTTT

cdr3_length: 12
v_call: TRBV6-1
d_call: NA
j_call: TRBJ2-4
clone_size: few
cdr3_aa: CASSEPRGIQYF
cdr3_nt: TGTGCCAGCAGTGAACCACGGGGCATTCAGTACTTC

cdr3_length: 15
v_call: TRBV12-3/TRBV12-4
d_call: NA
j_call: TRBJ2-5
clone_size: many
cdr3_aa: CASSLAGEGEETQYF
cdr3_nt: TGTGCCAGCAGTTTAGCGGGAGAGGGGGAAGAGACCCAGTACTTC

cdr3_length: 18
v_call: TRBV6-1
d_call: TRBD1
j_call: TRBJ2-3
clone_size: few
cdr3_aa: CASSHRGRAWTNTDTQYF
cdr3_nt: TGTGCCAGCAGTCACAGGGGGCGCGCTTGGACGAACACAGATACGCAGTATTTT